The 19 T cell receptor beta chains in this list originate from one sample, sequenced in a study of blood T cell repertoires in COVID-19. Only in-frame clones appear in the TCRdb table, and some are missing; sequencing was by immunoSEQ multiplex PCR. The sample shows over 250,000 clones, around 86% of them seen only once. The sample comprised peripheral blood. The origin of the receptors is a man aged 50 or older with acute or convalescent COVID-19.

CDR3 region: CASSSDRVYGYTF. The CDR3 DNA reads TGTGCCAGTAGTTCCGACAGGGTCTATGGCTACACCTTC. J is TRBJ1-2 and V is TRBV19; 7 nucleotides agree with TRBD1. CDR1 and CDR2 from the germline V gene are LNHDA and SQIVND (reference sequence). The CDR3 is 13 amino acids. V trimming: 5 bases; J trimming: 4 bases; junction bases outside the gene matches: 4.

This chain uses TRBV11-3 with TRBJ2-6, with 12 positions matching TRBD1. V was pared by 5 bases and J by 4 bases, with 6 bases of the junction left unmatched. Germline V gene data show CDR1 as SGHNT and CDR2 as YENEEA. This CDR3 region has 17 residues. The CDR3 coding sequence is TGTGCCAGCAGCCCCGGGACAGGGGGCAGGGGGGCCAACGTCCTGACTTTC. This encodes CASSPGTGGRGANVLTF.

This chain uses TRBV9 with TRBJ2-4; 7 bases match TRBD1. In germline, CDR1 is SGDLS, CDR2 YYNGEE. J lost 11 bases, V lost 4 bases, and 9 bases had no gene match. The CDR3 runs to 13 residues. CDR3 sequence: CASSPGQAQLQYF. The CDR3 region has the DNA TGTGCCAGCAGCCCCGGACAGGCTCAGCTTCAGTACTTC.

Points on this clone: This CDR3 is missing its conserved last phenylalanine or tryptophan, likely due to a read error. No DNA is shown, since the ends of the CDR3 on it are uncertain; the CDR3 is the one TCRdb lists. V gene TRBV19 combines with J gene TRBJ1-2; TRBD1 is taken as the D call from the table, unchecked against the DNA. Germline V CDR1 and CDR2: LNHDA, SQIVND (reference sequence). The length of the CDR3 is 12 amino acids, counting both ends. This CDR3 is CASSARDRASIL.

This chain connects TRBV5-1 to TRBJ2-6; D possibly corresponds to TRBD1 (6 bases). Deletions cut 0 bases from V and 0 bases from J, with 22 bases between. Germline loops: CDR1 SGHRS, CDR2 YFSETQ. The CDR3 runs 21 residues. CDR3 protein: CASSLEVDPRDTSSGANVLTF. The CDR3 DNA sequence: TGCGCCAGCAGCTTGGAGGTGGATCCCCGGGACACCAGCTCTGGGGCCAACGTCCTGACTTTC.

The J gene is TRBJ1-2, the V gene TRBV7-3; 8 nucleotides line up with TRBD1. The V gene's germline CDR1 is SGHTA and CDR2 FQGTGA. The CDR3 runs to 14 residues. With V trimmed by 4 bases and J by 5 bases, 6 bases remained unmatched. The CDR3: CASSSDRGEYGYTF. Written as DNA, the CDR3 is TGTGCCAGCAGCTCCGACAGGGGAGAATATGGCTACACCTTC.

The chain has TRBV5-6 and TRBJ1-5; D remains ambiguous. CDR1 and CDR2 from the germline V gene are SGHDT and YYEEEE. Trimming left V 0 bases short and J 2 bases short, with 9 bases between. The CDR3 loop spans 15 amino acids. Here the CDR3 DNA reads TGTGCCAGCAGCTTGGCGGGGTATGGCAATCAGCCCCAGCATTTT. Amino acid sequence: CASSLAGYGNQPQHF.

This chain connects TRBV11-2 to TRBJ1-1; TRBD1 might be the D (5 bases). Trimming pared 7 bases from V and 4 bases from J, leaving 16 bases between. The CDR3 sequence is 14 residues long. Germline-derived CDR1 and CDR2 are SGHAT and FQNNGV. The CDR3 coding sequence is TGTGCCAGCACCCTAGGGGATATGAGCACTGAAGCTTTCTTT. The encoded protein is CASTLGDMSTEAFF.

This chain connects TRBV11-1 to TRBJ2-1, with D maybe TRBD2 (5 bases). Germline V lookup: CDR1 SGHAT, CDR2 FQDESV (reference sequence). The CDR3 runs to 15 residues. V was shortened by 3 bases and J by 5 bases, with 14 bases between the two germline ends. CDR3 sequence (DNA): TGTGCCAGCAGCTTGACGGCTTCCGGGGACAATGAGCAGTTCTTC. Translated, it gives CASSLTASGDNEQFF.

The chain uses TRBV3-1 (or the pseudogene TRBV3-2) and TRBJ2-4; 8 bases line up with TRBD2. Trimming removed 8 bases from V and 6 bases from J; junction bases left unmatched: 9. The CDR3 is 14 residues long. Germline CDR1 LGHDT, CDR2 YNNKEL (reference sequence). Written as DNA, the CDR3 is TGTGCCAGCGCAAATGGGCGGGGGGCAAACATTCAGTACTTC. This encodes CASANGRGANIQYF.

This chain's CDR3 is CASSPASTGQSIQYF. CDR3 nucleotide sequence: TGTGCCAGCAGTCCGGCTAGTACGGGACAGAGCATTCAGTACTTC. The chain carries TRBV25-1 and TRBJ2-4, with 7 bases identical to TRBD1. CDR3 length: 15 amino acids. Germline-derived CDR1 and CDR2 are MGHDK and SYGVNS. Germline trimming cut 5 bases from V and 9 bases from J; bases unmatched to any gene: 13.

This clone was detected only a few times. The chain couples TRBV7-3 to TRBJ1-2, with 8 bases lining up with TRBD1. CDR1 and CDR2 from the germline V gene are SGHTA and FQGTGA. V dropped 5 bases and J dropped 4; count of bases not matched to a gene: 6. The CDR3 loop spans 14 amino acids. Here the CDR3 reads CASSRGQGPYGYTF. The CDR3 DNA reads as TGTGCCAGCAGCCGCGGACAGGGCCCCTATGGCTACACCTTC.

The table lists this clone with a count of one. This chain uses TRBV5-8 with TRBJ1-2, with D hard to call. Germline loops: CDR1 SGHTS, CDR2 YDEGEE. V was pared by 0 bases and J by 2 bases, with 8 bases between. CDR3 length equals 14 residues. The CDR3 DNA sequence: TGTGCCAGCAGCTTGGCCAGCGACAACTATGGCTACACCTTC. This translates into CASSLASDNYGYTF.

The chain combines TRBV6-1 with TRBJ1-4, with D perhaps TRBD1 (6 bases). This CDR3 comprises 17 residues. Per the germline V gene, CDR1 is MNHNS and CDR2 is SASEGT. Trimming took 4 bases from V and 0 from J, leaving 15 bases between them. CDR3 nucleotides: TGTGCCAGCAGTGCGGGACACCCTTTTGCAACTAATGAAAAACTGTTTTTT. Residues: CASSAGHPFATNEKLFF.

The rearrangement uses TRBV27 and TRBJ2-7; 8 bases are a match to TRBD1. V was pared by 4 bases and J by 5 bases, with 7 bases of the junction left unmatched. This CDR3 region has 14 residues. CDR1 is MNHEY and CDR2 is SMNVEV in the germline V gene (reference sequence). The CDR3 DNA reads as TGTGCCAGCAGTTCTAGGACAGGGAGCCACGAGCAGTACTTC. Its protein product is CASSSRTGSHEQYF.

This chain connects TRBV27 to TRBJ1-4; 7 bases are a match to TRBD1. The junction had 4 bases not matched to a gene; V was cut back by 4 bases and J by 5 bases. There are 14 residues in the CDR3. The germline CDR1 and CDR2 sequences are MNHEY and SMNVEV (reference sequence). The CDR3 is CASSWAGGNEKLFF. In DNA, the CDR3 is TGTGCCAGCAGTTGGGCAGGGGGGAATGAAAAACTGTTTTTT.

The chain couples TRBV3-1 (or the pseudogene TRBV3-2) to TRBJ2-1; 12 nucleotides align to TRBD2. The CDR3 is made up of 16 amino acids. Trimming cost V 4 bases and J 7 bases; bases outside gene matches: 8. Germline values: CDR1 LGHDT, CDR2 YNNKEL (reference sequence). DNA of the CDR3: TGTGCCAGCAGCCCCTCCACTAGCGGGGGGAAGAATGAGCAGTTCTTC. This codes for CASSPSTSGGKNEQFF.

The chain carries TRBV27 and TRBJ1-5, with 10 bases lining up with TRBD1. Germline CDR1 MNHEY, CDR2 SMNVEV (reference sequence). Trimming cost V 6 bases and J 0 bases; bases outside gene matches: 11. The CDR3 runs to 18 residues. CDR3 loop: CASRHVGTGDYSNQPQHF. CDR3 sequence (DNA): TGTGCCAGCAGACATGTCGGGACAGGGGATTATAGCAATCAGCCCCAGCATTTT.

This rearrangement joins TRBV9 to TRBJ2-3, with 9 bases that match TRBD2. Trimming cost V 2 bases and J 5 bases; bases outside gene matches: 9. CDR1 and CDR2 from the germline V gene are SGDLS and YYNGEE. This CDR3 contains 16 residues. The DNA for the CDR3 is TGTGCCAGCAGCGTTCAAGCGGGGGGATCAGGAGATACGCAGTATTTT. It translates to CASSVQAGGSGDTQYF.